Listed below are T cell receptor beta chains from one sample, sequenced in a study of cytomegalovirus exposure and HLA in healthy donors. Assay: immunoSEQ multiplex PCR; the TCRdb copy retains only in-frame clones and omits some. The sample has 75,000 to 100,000 clones, around 77% seen once. The sequenced sample was PBMCs. The receptors here all came from a man aged 30 to 39 in good health and CMV-seronegative. The CDR3 runs from the conserved cysteine through the conserved F or W. A D gene is named only where the DNA matches it firmly. A clone size is listed for some rows: how often the clone was seen (once, few, many), or a class if it is expanded.

.	TRBV6-6	TRBJ1-1	TRBD1	TGTGCCAGCAGTGCGCAGGGGGCCGATGGGGTAACTGAAGCTTTCTTT	CASSAQGADGVTEAFF
.	TRBV29-1	TRBJ2-1	TRBD2	TGCAGCGTTGAAGATTATGGGCCAGAGCGGGATAGCTACAATGAGCAGTTCTTC	CSVEDYGPERDSYNEQFF
.	TRBV29-1	TRBJ1-1	TRBD1	TGCAGCGTACGAAAGGCAGGGGGGCTTAACACTGAAGCTTTCTTT	CSVRKAGGLNTEAFF
.	TRBV7-9	TRBJ2-7	TRBD2	TGTGCCAGCAGCCCAGGGACTAGCGGGCGAGCTATTATCTACGAGCAGTACTTC	CASSPGTSGRAIIYEQYF
.	TRBV19	TRBJ1-5	TRBD1	TGTGCCAGTAGTAAGAGGACAGGGGGTAGCAATCAGCCCCAGCATTTT	CASSKRTGGSNQPQHF
.	TRBV19	TRBJ2-3	TRBD2	TGTGCCAGTAGTAGAACTAGCGCCACAGATACGCAGTATTTT	CASSRTSATDTQYF
.	TRBV4-3	TRBJ2-1	TRBD2	TGCGCCAGCAGCCAAGGGACGGGGGGGGCCTACAATGAGCAGTTCTTC	CASSQGTGGAYNEQFF
.	TRBV27	TRBJ2-6	TRBD1	TGTGCCAGCAGCCGAGGGACAGGGGGTCCAACTGGGGCCAACGTCCTGACTTTC	CASSRGTGGPTGANVLTF
.	TRBV6-5	TRBJ1-2	.	TGTGCCAGCTCCCGGGCCACTGAGGGCCGCTATGGCTACACCTTC	CASSRATEGRYGYTF
.	TRBV28	TRBJ1-2	.	TGTGCCAGCAGTTTGGTCTCCGATGACAGTCGTTCTAGGGGCTACACCTTC	CASSLVSDDSRSRGYTF
once	TRBV9	TRBJ1-2	TRBD1	TGTGCCAGCAGCGTATCCATCCGAGGGGGACAGGGGGTGGAGAACTATGGCTACACCTTC	CASSVSIRGGQGVENYGYTF
once	TRBV5-8	TRBJ2-3	.	TGTGCCAGCAGCTTATCTACTAGCACAAGCACAGATACGCAGTATTTT	CASSLSTSTSTDTQYF
.	TRBV18	TRBJ1-2	.	TGTGCCAGCTCCCCACCGGACAGACTTTACTACACCTTC	CASSPPDRLYYTF
once	TRBV19	TRBJ2-5	.	TGTGCCAGTAGGCCAGAGTCAGGGGAGACCCAGTACTTC	CASRPESGETQYF
.	TRBV6-5	TRBJ1-2	.	TGTGCCAGCAGTTACTTGACAGGAGATGGCTACACCTTC	CASSYLTGDGYTF
.	TRBV5-1	TRBJ2-3	TRBD2	TGCGCCAGCAGCTTGGAGGGGCGGCTAGCGGGGGGGCAGTCAGATACGCAGTATTTT	CASSLEGRLAGGQSDTQYF
.	TRBV9	TRBJ1-1	.	TGTGCCAGCAGCCCACCCTCAGGGACTCCGCGGGCTTTCTTT	CASSPPSGTPRAFF
.	TRBV5-1	TRBJ2-1	TRBD2	TGCGCCAGCAGCTGGGAGCCTAGCGGCAGCTCCTACAATGAGCAGTTCTTC	CASSWEPSGSSYNEQFF
.	TRBV7-2	TRBJ2-3	.	TGTGCCAGCGGAGGGAATCGAGCAGATACGCAGTATTTT	CASGGNRADTQYF
.	TRBV13	TRBJ2-2	.	TGTGCCAGCAGCTTTTCACCGGGCCCAGAGGGAAGGACCGGGGAGCTGTTTTTT	CASSFSPGPEGRTGELFF
.	TRBV7-9	TRBJ1-1	.	TGTGCCAGCAGTGTAAGCCTAGGAGGTGGGGCTTTCTTT	CASSVSLGGGAFF
few	TRBV7-3	TRBJ2-2	.	TGTGCCAGCAGCCCCTACGCCGGGGAGCTGTTTTTT	CASSPYAGELFF
once	TRBV28	TRBJ2-1	.	TGTGCCAGCAGTTTTGGGGAGTTGGCCGATGAGCAGTTCTTC	CASSFGELADEQFF
.	TRBV11-2	TRBJ2-7	TRBD1	TGTGCCAGCAGCTTAGAGGGGACAGGGTTTGACGAGCAGTACTTC	CASSLEGTGFDEQYF
.	TRBV9	TRBJ2-6	TRBD1	TGTGCCAGCAGAGAGGACAGGGGCGTCCTGACTTTC	CASREDRGVLTF
.	TRBV7-6	TRBJ1-1	.	TGTGCCAGCAGCTTAGAATTGGGGGCTAGGGAGAACACTGAAGCTTTCTTT	CASSLELGARENTEAFF
.	TRBV6-5	TRBJ1-6	TRBD1	TGTGCCAGCAGTTACGGAGGGGGCGGTTCACCCCTCCACTTT	CASSYGGGGSPLHF
.	TRBV6-1	TRBJ2-1	TRBD2	TGTGCCAGCAGTGAAGGGGGACTAGCGGAGCTGAGCTCCTACAATGAGCAGTTCTTC	CASSEGGLAELSSYNEQFF
.	TRBV5-8	TRBJ1-5	.	TGTGCCAGCAGCTTCGGGGTGGGGGGAGGCAATCAGCCCCAGCATTTT	CASSFGVGGGNQPQHF
.	TRBV9	TRBJ2-7	TRBD1	TGTGCCAGCAGCGACCCCGGGACAGGTAGCTCCTACGAGCAGTACTTC	CASSDPGTGSSYEQYF
.	TRBV20-1	TRBJ1-2	.	TGCAGTGCTACGGGGGGCCGTGGCTACACCTTC	CSATGGRGYTF
.	TRBV28	TRBJ2-7	TRBD1	TGTGCCAGCAGTTATCCGGGACAGGGATACGAGCAGTACTTC	CASSYPGQGYEQYF